A selection of T cell receptor beta chains follows, all from one sample in a study of radiotherapy plus CTLA-4 blockade in lung cancer. The protocol was immunoSEQ multiplex PCR, while the TCRdb copy is restricted to in-frame clones and leaves out a portion. Here the sample spans 50,000 to 60,000 clones, approximately 79% being singletons. The source was peripheral blood, collected from a patient treated with radiotherapy plus ipilimumab. The receptors were gathered from a human donor with non-small cell lung cancer who had a complete response to radiotherapy plus ipilimumab. Each CDR3 is given with its conserved first and last residue. D genes are given only for firm matches. Not all rows give a size; the values are once, few, many and, for expanded clones, a class.

d_call: NA
clone_size: few
j_call: TRBJ1-2
v_call: TRBV7-9
cdr3_aa: CASSLDGTPYGYTF
cdr3_nt: TGTGCCAGCAGCCTCGACGGGACACCCTATGGCTACACCTTC

d_call: NA
clone_size: NA
j_call: TRBJ2-5
v_call: TRBV28
cdr3_aa: CASSLTQETQYF
cdr3_nt: TGTGCCAGCAGCTTGACACAAGAGACCCAGTACTTC

d_call: TRBD2
clone_size: NA
j_call: TRBJ2-3
v_call: TRBV30
cdr3_aa: CAWSGQRGGGTDTQYF
cdr3_nt: TGTGCCTGGAGTGGACAGCGGGGGGGCGGCACAGATACGCAGTATTTT

d_call: NA
clone_size: NA
j_call: TRBJ2-7
v_call: TRBV11-2
cdr3_aa: CASSWAMGGPYEQYF
cdr3_nt: TGTGCCAGCAGCTGGGCTATGGGGGGACCTTACGAGCAGTACTTC

d_call: NA
clone_size: NA
j_call: TRBJ1-1
v_call: TRBV6-1
cdr3_aa: CATRRGGNGNTEAFF
cdr3_nt: TGTGCCACCCGGCGGGGGGGAAATGGGAACACTGAAGCTTTCTTT

d_call: NA
clone_size: NA
j_call: TRBJ2-2
v_call: TRBV9
cdr3_aa: CASSAPSDRRPTGELFF
cdr3_nt: TGTGCCAGCAGCGCCCCATCCGACAGGCGACCCACCGGGGAGCTGTTTTTT

d_call: NA
clone_size: NA
j_call: TRBJ2-2
v_call: TRBV18
cdr3_aa: CASSRDAGTGELFF
cdr3_nt: TGTGCCAGCTCACGAGATGCTGGCACCGGGGAGCTGTTTTTT

d_call: NA
clone_size: NA
j_call: TRBJ2-1
v_call: TRBV30
cdr3_aa: CAWRGQGTYNEQFF
cdr3_nt: TGTGCCTGGAGAGGGCAGGGCACCTACAATGAGCAGTTCTTC

d_call: NA
clone_size: NA
j_call: TRBJ2-5
v_call: TRBV7-2
cdr3_aa: CASSTQGLQETQYF
cdr3_nt: TGTGCCAGCAGCACCCAGGGCCTCCAAGAGACCCAGTACTTC

d_call: NA
clone_size: few
j_call: TRBJ1-4
v_call: TRBV28
cdr3_aa: CASSLSPGEKLFF
cdr3_nt: TGTGCCAGCAGTTTAAGCCCCGGTGAAAAACTGTTTTTT

d_call: TRBD1
clone_size: few
j_call: TRBJ2-7
v_call: TRBV6-6
cdr3_aa: CASSLRTGTNSEQYF
cdr3_nt: TGTGCCAGCAGTCTTCGGACAGGTACGAATTCCGAGCAGTACTTC

d_call: TRBD1
clone_size: once
j_call: TRBJ2-5
v_call: TRBV6-1
cdr3_aa: CASSEAGGGQGTGETQYF
cdr3_nt: TGTGCCAGCAGTGAAGCGGGCGGGGGACAGGGAACAGGAGAGACCCAGTACTTC

d_call: TRBD1
clone_size: NA
j_call: TRBJ2-5
v_call: TRBV9
cdr3_aa: CASSARDRVQETQYF
cdr3_nt: TGTGCCAGCAGCGCCCGGGACAGGGTACAAGAGACCCAGTACTTC

d_call: TRBD1
clone_size: NA
j_call: TRBJ1-1
v_call: TRBV6-5
cdr3_aa: CASSLDRITEAFF
cdr3_nt: TGTGCCAGCAGTCTGGACAGGATCACTGAAGCTTTCTTT

d_call: NA
clone_size: NA
j_call: TRBJ2-3
v_call: TRBV29-1
cdr3_aa: CSVDRPGALSTDTQYF
cdr3_nt: TGCAGCGTTGATCGGCCAGGGGCGCTGAGCACAGATACGCAGTATTTT

d_call: NA
clone_size: NA
j_call: TRBJ2-2
v_call: TRBV9
cdr3_aa: CASSVASGELFF
cdr3_nt: TGTGCCAGCAGCGTCGCGTCCGGGGAGCTGTTTTTT

d_call: NA
clone_size: NA
j_call: TRBJ1-2
v_call: TRBV27
cdr3_aa: CASGRAGLYGYTF
cdr3_nt: TGTGCCAGCGGGCGGGCCGGTCTCTATGGCTACACCTTC

d_call: NA
clone_size: NA
j_call: TRBJ2-1
v_call: TRBV10-1
cdr3_aa: CASSLFVGGEQFF
cdr3_nt: TGCGCCAGCAGTTTGTTTGTTGGCGGAGAGCAGTTCTTC

d_call: NA
clone_size: NA
j_call: TRBJ2-3
v_call: TRBV5-1
cdr3_aa: CASCAWETAGTDTQYF
cdr3_nt: TGCGCCAGCTGTGCTTGGGAGACCGCGGGCACAGATACGCAGTATTTT

d_call: TRBD2
clone_size: NA
j_call: TRBJ2-3
v_call: TRBV5-6
cdr3_aa: CASSSPGLAGEDTQYF
cdr3_nt: TGTGCCAGCAGCTCTCCGGGACTAGCGGGAGAAGATACGCAGTATTTT

d_call: NA
clone_size: NA
j_call: TRBJ1-4
v_call: TRBV28
cdr3_aa: CASSRRTGGNEKLFF
cdr3_nt: TGTGCCAGCAGTCGTCGGACCGGGGGGAATGAAAAACTGTTTTTT

d_call: NA
clone_size: NA
j_call: TRBJ2-2
v_call: TRBV18
cdr3_aa: CASSPLAGTGELFF
cdr3_nt: TGTGCCAGCTCACCCCTTGCAGGGACCGGGGAGCTGTTTTTT

d_call: TRBD1
clone_size: NA
j_call: TRBJ1-2
v_call: TRBV19
cdr3_aa: CASKQGAGGYTF
cdr3_nt: TGTGCCAGTAAACAGGGGGCGGGCGGCTACACCTTC

d_call: NA
clone_size: NA
j_call: TRBJ1-4
v_call: TRBV27
cdr3_aa: CASSFATGTGPKKLFF
cdr3_nt: TGTGCCAGCAGTTTCGCCACCGGGACTGGGCCTAAAAAACTGTTTTTT

d_call: NA
clone_size: NA
j_call: TRBJ1-2
v_call: TRBV12-1
cdr3_aa: CASSRPGSNYGYTF
cdr3_nt: TGTGCCAGCAGCCGTCCAGGATCTAACTATGGCTACACCTTC

d_call: TRBD2
clone_size: NA
j_call: TRBJ2-3
v_call: TRBV29-1
cdr3_aa: CSAGVGGRWGSDTQYF
cdr3_nt: TGCAGCGCCGGGGTGGGCGGGAGATGGGGGTCAGATACGCAGTATTTT

d_call: TRBD1
clone_size: NA
j_call: TRBJ2-5
v_call: TRBV15
cdr3_aa: CATSRGGKGGGLGETQYF
cdr3_nt: TGTGCCACCAGCAGAGGAGGGAAAGGGGGCGGGTTGGGGGAGACCCAGTACTTC

d_call: TRBD1
clone_size: NA
j_call: TRBJ2-3
v_call: TRBV6-4
cdr3_aa: CASRKGQGATDTQYF
cdr3_nt: TGTGCCAGCAGGAAGGGACAGGGGGCTACAGATACGCAGTATTTT

d_call: TRBD1
clone_size: NA
j_call: TRBJ1-2
v_call: TRBV19
cdr3_aa: CASSIWDRDNGYTF
cdr3_nt: TGTGCCAGTAGTATTTGGGACAGGGATAATGGCTACACCTTC

d_call: NA
clone_size: NA
j_call: TRBJ1-1
v_call: TRBV29-1
cdr3_aa: CSVDPDGGTEAFF
cdr3_nt: TGCAGCGTTGATCCCGACGGGGGAACTGAAGCTTTCTTT

d_call: NA
clone_size: few
j_call: TRBJ1-3
v_call: TRBV5-4
cdr3_aa: CASSIQGTSGNTIYF
cdr3_nt: TGTGCCAGCAGCATCCAGGGCACCTCTGGAAACACCATATATTTT

d_call: TRBD1
clone_size: NA
j_call: TRBJ1-1
v_call: TRBV28
cdr3_aa: CASTPIAQGGRLNTEAFF
cdr3_nt: TGTGCCAGCACCCCAATTGCGCAGGGGGGTAGGCTGAACACTGAAGCTTTCTTT

d_call: TRBD2
clone_size: NA
j_call: TRBJ2-3
v_call: TRBV27
cdr3_aa: CASSIEGFGTGRAPRNTQYF
cdr3_nt: TGTGCCAGCAGCATCGAGGGTTTCGGTACCGGGAGGGCCCCCCGAAATACGCAGTATTTT

d_call: NA
clone_size: NA
j_call: TRBJ2-5
v_call: TRBV7-9
cdr3_aa: CASSFGGRLQETQYF
cdr3_nt: TGTGCCAGCAGCTTTGGGGGCCGACTGCAAGAGACCCAGTACTTC

d_call: NA
clone_size: NA
j_call: TRBJ2-3
v_call: TRBV7-2
cdr3_aa: CASSFFLAGTDTQYF
cdr3_nt: TGTGCCAGCAGCTTCTTCTTAGCAGGCACAGATACGCAGTATTTT

d_call: NA
clone_size: NA
j_call: TRBJ1-5
v_call: TRBV30
cdr3_aa: CAASWQGSSVQPQHF
cdr3_nt: TGTGCCGCGTCCTGGCAGGGGTCTTCAGTTCAGCCCCAGCATTTT

d_call: TRBD1
clone_size: NA
j_call: TRBJ1-5
v_call: TRBV27
cdr3_aa: CASRETGIYNQPQHF
cdr3_nt: TGTGCCAGCAGGGAGACAGGGATATACAATCAGCCCCAGCATTTT

d_call: NA
clone_size: NA
j_call: TRBJ1-5
v_call: TRBV7-2
cdr3_aa: CASSPTGYSNQPQHF
cdr3_nt: TGTGCCAGCAGCCCCACAGGATATAGCAATCAGCCCCAGCATTTT

d_call: NA
clone_size: NA
j_call: TRBJ1-5
v_call: TRBV10-1
cdr3_aa: CASSEGSGQPQHF
cdr3_nt: TGCGCCAGCAGTGAGGGGTCGGGTCAGCCCCAGCATTTT

d_call: NA
clone_size: NA
j_call: TRBJ2-1
v_call: TRBV14
cdr3_aa: CASSLRGSYNEQFF
cdr3_nt: TGTGCCAGCAGCCTTCGCGGGTCGTACAATGAGCAGTTCTTC

d_call: NA
clone_size: NA
j_call: TRBJ1-2
v_call: TRBV7-2
cdr3_aa: CASSLLKTGIYGYTF
cdr3_nt: TGTGCCAGCAGCTTACTTAAAACGGGTATCTATGGCTACACCTTC

d_call: NA
clone_size: NA
j_call: TRBJ1-1
v_call: TRBV5-6
cdr3_aa: CASSLERVLNTEAFF
cdr3_nt: TGTGCCAGCAGCTTAGAGCGGGTCCTGAACACTGAAGCTTTCTTT

d_call: NA
clone_size: NA
j_call: TRBJ2-3
v_call: TRBV5-1
cdr3_aa: CASSFNPGEDTQYF
cdr3_nt: TGCGCCAGCAGCTTTAACCCAGGGGAGGATACGCAGTATTTT

d_call: TRBD1
clone_size: NA
j_call: TRBJ1-4
v_call: TRBV14
cdr3_aa: CASSHAGDRAINEKLFF
cdr3_nt: TGTGCCAGCAGCCATGCAGGGGACAGGGCGATTAATGAAAAACTGTTTTTT

d_call: TRBD1
clone_size: NA
j_call: TRBJ2-7
v_call: TRBV4-1
cdr3_aa: CASSQVDRERGEQYF
cdr3_nt: TGCGCCAGCAGCCAAGTAGACAGGGAGCGAGGCGAGCAGTACTTC

d_call: NA
clone_size: NA
j_call: TRBJ2-3
v_call: TRBV7-6
cdr3_aa: CASSPIQRADTQYF
cdr3_nt: TGTGCCAGCAGCCCAATTCAGAGGGCAGATACGCAGTATTTT

d_call: TRBD1
clone_size: NA
j_call: TRBJ1-5
v_call: TRBV7-2
cdr3_aa: CASSPGTGNYQPQHF
cdr3_nt: TGTGCCAGCAGCCCGGGGACAGGGAATTATCAGCCCCAGCATTTT

d_call: TRBD2
clone_size: NA
j_call: TRBJ2-5
v_call: TRBV18
cdr3_aa: CASSPTGTSGETQYF
cdr3_nt: TGTGCCAGCTCACCTACCGGGACTAGCGGGGAGACCCAGTACTTC

d_call: NA
clone_size: NA
j_call: TRBJ1-2
v_call: TRBV30
cdr3_aa: CAWSVVFYRRKANYGYTF
cdr3_nt: TGTGCCTGGAGTGTTGTTTTTTATAGGCGGAAAGCTAACTATGGCTACACCTTC